This T cell receptor beta chain was documented in a study of CD8 T cells in Susac syndrome. The authors sequenced TCR beta from blood CD8+ and CD4+ T cells. An amount of RNA that ranged from roughly 0.5 to 1 ug was reverse transcribed with random hexamers. Each CDR3 protein gets one entry after TCRdb re-called the immunoSEQ multiplex PCR reads with MiXCR. The data show tens of thousands of distinct CDR3 sequences, approximately 90% seen once. The CDR3 spans 14 residues. J lost 0 bases, V lost 3 bases, and 1 base had no gene match. Germline V gene sequence: CDR1 SQVTM, CDR2 ANQGSEA. This clonotype was sampled from a human donor in good health. Sequencing used CD8+ T cells from PBMCs. The gene calls are TRBV29-1 and TRBJ1-3; 8 bases line up with TRBD1. Here the CDR3 DNA reads TGCAGCGTTGAGGACAGGGACTCTGGAAACACCATATATTTT. It translates to CSVEDRDSGNTIYF.